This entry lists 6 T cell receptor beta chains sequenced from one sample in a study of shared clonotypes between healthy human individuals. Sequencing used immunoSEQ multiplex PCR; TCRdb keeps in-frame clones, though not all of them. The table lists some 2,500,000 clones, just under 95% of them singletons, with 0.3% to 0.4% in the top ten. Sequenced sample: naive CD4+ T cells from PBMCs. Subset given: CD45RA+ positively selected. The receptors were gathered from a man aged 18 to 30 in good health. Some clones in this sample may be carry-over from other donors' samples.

In nucleotides, the CDR3 is TGTGCCAGCAGCCCGGGACGGTACTATGGCTACACCTTC. Its translation is CASSPGRYYGYTF. The gene calls are TRBV7-2 and TRBJ1-2, with TRBD1 as a possible D gene (5 bases). From germline, CDR1 is SGHTA and CDR2 FQGNSA. The CDR3 extends over 13 amino acids. V gave up 5 bases and J gave up 3 bases, with 10 bases separating them.

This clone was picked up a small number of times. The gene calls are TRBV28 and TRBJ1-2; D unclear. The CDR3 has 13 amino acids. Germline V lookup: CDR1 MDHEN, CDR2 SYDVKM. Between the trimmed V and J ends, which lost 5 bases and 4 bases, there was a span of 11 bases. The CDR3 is CASSTTRGYGYTF. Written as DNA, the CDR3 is TGTGCCAGCAGTACGACACGGGGCTATGGCTACACCTTC.

CDR3 residues: CASSLQGGNQPQHF. The CDR3 DNA is TGTGCCAGCAGCTTACAGGGGGGCAATCAGCCCCAGCATTTT. This chain uses TRBV5-5 with TRBJ1-5, with 8 bases fitting TRBD1. The V and J ends lost 2 bases and 2 bases, in that order; junction bases with no gene match: 0. Germline V CDR1 and CDR2: SGHKS, YYEKEE (reference sequence). This CDR3 comprises 14 residues.

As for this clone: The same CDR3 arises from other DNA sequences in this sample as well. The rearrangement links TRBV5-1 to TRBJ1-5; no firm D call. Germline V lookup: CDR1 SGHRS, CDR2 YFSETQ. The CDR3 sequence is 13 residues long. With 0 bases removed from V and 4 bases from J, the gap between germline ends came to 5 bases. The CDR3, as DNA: TGCGCCAGCAGCTTGGACAATAATCAGCCCCAGCATTTT. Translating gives CASSLDNNQPQHF.

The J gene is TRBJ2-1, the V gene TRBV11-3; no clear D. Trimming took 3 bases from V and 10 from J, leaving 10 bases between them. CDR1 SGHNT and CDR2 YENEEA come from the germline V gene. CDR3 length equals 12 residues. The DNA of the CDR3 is TGTGCCAGCAGCTTCCCCCCCAGGGAGCAGTTCTTC. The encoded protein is CASSFPPREQFF.

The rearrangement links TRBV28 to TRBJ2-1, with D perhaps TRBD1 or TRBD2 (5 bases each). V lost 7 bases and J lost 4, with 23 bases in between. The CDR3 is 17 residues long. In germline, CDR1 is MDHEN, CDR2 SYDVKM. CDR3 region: CASNPIEGPSIYNEQFF. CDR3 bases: TGTGCCAGCAATCCTATCGAGGGACCCTCAATTTACAATGAGCAGTTCTTC.